This entry features one T cell receptor (beta chain) sequence. The CDR3 has 10 amino acids. Deletions cut 8 bases from V and 12 bases from J, with 15 bases between. Germline V CDR1 and CDR2: SGHRS, YFSETQ. This specimen belongs to a study of technical replicates of blood from a few donors. The data were produced by immunoSEQ multiplex PCR, yet TCRdb's version contains in-frame clones alone and is incomplete. The sample holds 81,000 or so clones; roughly 96% are singletons and the top ten take nearly 0.2%. Material for sequencing was T cells isolated from PBMCs. This clonotype was sampled from a human donor in good health. This chain connects TRBV5-1 to TRBJ2-7, with D perhaps TRBD1 (6 bases). For the CDR3, the DNA is TGCGCCAGAGAATCAGGGGATGTGTACTTC. Translated, it gives CARESGDVYF.